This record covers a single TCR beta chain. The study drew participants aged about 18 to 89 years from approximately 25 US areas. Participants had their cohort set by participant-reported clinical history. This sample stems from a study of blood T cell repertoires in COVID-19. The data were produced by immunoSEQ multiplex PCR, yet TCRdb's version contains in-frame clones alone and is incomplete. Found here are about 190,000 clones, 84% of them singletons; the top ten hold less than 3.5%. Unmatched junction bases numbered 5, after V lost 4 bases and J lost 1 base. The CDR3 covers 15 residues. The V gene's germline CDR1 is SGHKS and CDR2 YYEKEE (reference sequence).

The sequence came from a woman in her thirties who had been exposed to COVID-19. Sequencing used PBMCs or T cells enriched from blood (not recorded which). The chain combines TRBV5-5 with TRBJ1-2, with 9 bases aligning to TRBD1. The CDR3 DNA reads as TGTGCCAGCAGCCCGGGACAGGGCTTTAACTATGGCTACACCTTC. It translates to CASSPGQGFNYGYTF.